This T cell receptor beta chain emerged from a study of CD8 T cells in ankylosing spondylitis. The CDR3 has 16 amino acids. Trimming stripped 1 base from V and 3 bases from J, with 16 bases between. Germline V lookup: CDR1 SGHRS, CDR2 YFSETQ. 5'-RACE, quantitative and with molecular barcodes, yielded the TCR beta libraries. TCRdb reanalysed the 5' RACE reads using MiXCR and keeps one entry per CDR3 protein. This sample has 36,000 or so distinct CDR3 sequences, with about 5.5% found just once. This clonotype was seen at least ten times. The chain recombines TRBV5-1 with TRBJ1-1; D is unresolved. The receptor comes from a male donor with ankylosing spondylitis or in good health (not recorded which). The sample consisted of blood, either unsorted or a sorted T cell fraction (not recorded which). The CDR3 loop reads CASSLTLGGLDTEAFF. CDR3 DNA sequence: TGCGCCAGCAGCTTGACCCTGGGAGGGTTAGACACTGAAGCTTTCTTT.